These T cell receptor beta chains were read from a single sample in a study of blood T cells in healthy people across ages. TCRdb re-called the 5' RACE reads with MiXCR, one entry per CDR3 protein. This table has some 670,000 distinct CDR3 sequences, around 50% appearing once. The sequenced material came from blood. These receptors were obtained from a woman older than 75 in good health. CDR3s include the opening cysteine and the closing phenylalanine or tryptophan. The D gene is left open where the match is weak. Size values are once, few and many counts, or a class for expanded clones, and some rows have none.

TRBJ2-1,NA,TRBV4-1,NA,TGCGCCAGCAGCCAAGAGGAGAGGGACAATGAGCAGTTCTTC,CASSQEERDNEQFF
TRBJ2-3,TRBD2,TRBV5-1,many,TGCGCCAGCAGCTTGACACTAGCGGGATCGAGCACAGATACGCAGTATTTT,CASSLTLAGSSTDTQYF
TRBJ2-5,NA,TRBV25-1,NA,TGTGCCAGCAGTGAATCTAGACAGTATGGGAAGACCCAGTACTTC,CASSESRQYGKTQYF
TRBJ1-2,NA,TRBV28,NA,TGTGCCAGCAGTCCCCGGGCCAGCTTCTATGGCTACACCTTC,CASSPRASFYGYTF
TRBJ2-1,NA,TRBV3-1,many,TGTGCCAGCAGCCAAATCACTGTTGGCTTTAGTGAGCAGTTCTTC,CASSQITVGFSEQFF
TRBJ2-5,NA,TRBV7-2,NA,TGTGCCAGCAGCCGGGACGGCCAACCCTCAGAGACCCAGTACTTC,CASSRDGQPSETQYF
TRBJ2-3,NA,TRBV7-3,NA,TGTGCCAGCAGCTTCCAGGGTCTAGAGACAGATACGCAGTATTTT,CASSFQGLETDTQYF
TRBJ2-7,TRBD2,TRBV4-2,many,TGTGCCAGCAGCCAAACTAGCGGGGCGAGCTCCTACGAGCAGTACTTC,CASSQTSGASSYEQYF
TRBJ2-5,NA,TRBV27,many,TGTGCCAGCAGTTTATCGTGGGAGGAGACCCAGTACTTC,CASSLSWEETQYF
TRBJ1-3,NA,TRBV7-2,NA,TGTGCCAGCAGCCCAGGGGTCACATCTGGAAACACCATATATTTT,CASSPGVTSGNTIYF
TRBJ2-5,NA,TRBV20-1,once,TGCAGTGCTAGATTCCCCAGTTACAATGAGCAGTACTTC,CSARFPSYNEQYF
TRBJ2-7,TRBD2,TRBV5-1,NA,TGCGCCAGCAGCTTGGAGGTAGCGGGAGATCTTCGGAACGAGCAGTACTTC,CASSLEVAGDLRNEQYF
TRBJ2-1,NA,TRBV4-1,many,TGCGCCAGCAGCCCGTACTTCCCAGAGAGGACTGAGCAGTTCTTC,CASSPYFPERTEQFF
TRBJ2-3,TRBD1,TRBV6-6,NA,TGTGCCAGCAGCCTTGCCGGGACAGGGGTTAGCACAGATACGCAGTATTTC,CASSLAGTGVSTDTQYF
TRBJ2-4,TRBD2,TRBV15,NA,TGTGCCACCAGCAGAGTTAGACCTAGCGGGGGGGCTCTACCCAAAAACATTCAGTACTTC,CATSRVRPSGGALPKNIQYF
TRBJ2-1,TRBD2,TRBV6-5,many,TGTGCCAGCAGTTACTTCGGGACTAGCTCGGGCAATGAGCAGTTCTTC,CASSYFGTSSGNEQFF
TRBJ2-1,NA,TRBV3-1,NA,TGTGCCAGCAGCCAGCTTCTGTTAAGCTCCTACAATGAGCAGTTCTTC,CASSQLLLSSYNEQFF
TRBJ2-7,NA,TRBV3-1,many,TGTGCCAGCGCTCGAGTTATTGGAGCGGTTCTCGAGCAGTACTTC,CASARVIGAVLEQYF
TRBJ2-5,NA,TRBV7-7,NA,TGTGCCAGCAGCTCGAACCCCTGGAGGGGGCGACAAGAGACCCAGTACTTC,CASSSNPWRGRQETQYF
TRBJ2-7,NA,TRBV7-2,NA,TGTGCCAGCAGCTTCCTGGGGGACAACTACGAGCAGTACTTC,CASSFLGDNYEQYF
TRBJ2-4,NA,TRBV10-3,NA,TGTGCCATCAGTGGTTCGCCGGTGGGAGGCGGAAACATTCAGTACTTC,CAISGSPVGGGNIQYF
TRBJ2-3,TRBD2,TRBV6-4,NA,TGTGCCAGCAGTGCGACTAGCGGGGGGCGCATAGATACGCAGTATTTT,CASSATSGGRIDTQYF
TRBJ2-4,NA,TRBV28,NA,TGTGCCAGCAGACCCGGGACACGGGAAAACATTCAGTACTTC,CASRPGTRENIQYF
TRBJ2-1,NA,TRBV7-2,NA,TGTGCCAGCAGCTTAGTCTGGGTGGCTAGCAGGAGGAATGAGCAGTTCTTC,CASSLVWVASRRNEQFF
TRBJ2-3,TRBD2,TRBV5-1,many,TGCGCCAGCAGCTTGGACCCTAGCGGCTCCACAGATACGCAGTATTTT,CASSLDPSGSTDTQYF
TRBJ1-2,NA,TRBV2,NA,TGTGCCAGCAGTGAGCCTGGAACCCATGGCTACACCTTC,CASSEPGTHGYTF
TRBJ1-1,NA,TRBV6-1,NA,TGTGCCAGCAGTCCCAGGGTAGACACTGAAGCTTTCTTT,CASSPRVDTEAFF
TRBJ1-1,NA,TRBV20-1,few,TGCAGTGCTAGAGAGGGAATTTCGAACACTGAAGCTTTCTTT,CSAREGISNTEAFF
TRBJ2-4,TRBD1,TRBV28,NA,TGTGCCAGCAGTCTCTGGACAGGGGCAAGGGAGCAGTACTTC,CASSLWTGAREQYF
TRBJ2-2,TRBD2,TRBV10-3,NA,TGTGCCATCAGCTTACTAGCGGGCGGTAACACCGGGGAGCTGTTTTTT,CAISLLAGGNTGELFF
TRBJ2-1,TRBD1,TRBV6-5,NA,TGCGCCAGCAGTAAGACAGGGTGGGTCAATGAGCAGTTCTTC,CASSKTGWVNEQFF
TRBJ2-6,NA,TRBV6-5,NA,TGTGCCACCCTTGGCGGCAGCGTCTCTGGGGCCAACGTCCTGACTTTC,CATLGGSVSGANVLTF
TRBJ2-5,NA,TRBV28,many,TGTGCCAGCAGGAGACAGAGCCAAGAGACCCAGTACTTC,CASRRQSQETQYF
TRBJ2-3,NA,TRBV20-1,many,TGCAGTGCTAGTGACAATACGCAGTATTTT,CSASDNTQYF
TRBJ1-2,TRBD1,TRBV5-1,few,TGCGCCAGCAGCTTCGGAGGGGGCGATGGCTACACCTTC,CASSFGGGDGYTF
TRBJ2-1,TRBD2,TRBV28,NA,TGTGCCAGCAGTTTACAGCGACGGGGGGGCTACAATGAGCAGTTCTTC,CASSLQRRGGYNEQFF
TRBJ2-7,NA,TRBV25-1,few,TGTGCCAGCAGTGACCCCTACAGGGCCGAGCAGTACTTC,CASSDPYRAEQYF
TRBJ1-6,NA,TRBV2,NA,TGTGCCAGCAGTGATAGATGGCAGAATTCACCCCTCCACTTT,CASSDRWQNSPLHF
TRBJ2-5,TRBD2,TRBV3-1,NA,TGTGCCAGCAGCCCACTAGCGGGGGGGCCGGAGACCCAGTACTTC,CASSPLAGGPETQYF
TRBJ2-4,NA,TRBV30,NA,TGTGCCTGTGCTGTCGAACCGCTAGCCAAAAACATTCAGTACTTC,CACAVEPLAKNIQYF
TRBJ1-2,TRBD1,TRBV4-1,NA,TGCGCCAGCCGCAAGACAGGGGATAACTATGGCTACACCTTC,CASRKTGDNYGYTF
TRBJ1-1,NA,TRBV3-1,NA,TGTGCCAGCACCAGCGGATTCATGAACACTGAAGCTTTCTTT,CASTSGFMNTEAFF
TRBJ2-7,NA,TRBV28,many,TGTGCCAGCAGTTTCCAGGGAACCTACGAGCAGTACTTC,CASSFQGTYEQYF
TRBJ2-7,NA,TRBV20-1,NA,TGCAGTGCTAGCGGGAGAATCGGCGAGCAGTACTTC,CSASGRIGEQYF
TRBJ2-3,NA,TRBV20-1,many,TGCAGTGCCGAGTCCTCGGGTACAGATACGCAGTATTTT,CSAESSGTDTQYF
TRBJ2-7,TRBD2,TRBV7-2,NA,TGTGCCAGCAGCTCCACTTTGACTAGCGGGAGCGTGCAGTACTTC,CASSSTLTSGSVQYF
TRBJ2-3,NA,TRBV7-9,many,TGTGCCAGCAGCCCCTTATGGGGGACTGGAAACACAGATACGCAGTATTTT,CASSPLWGTGNTDTQYF
TRBJ2-3,TRBD2,TRBV11-1,NA,TGTGCCAGCAGCTTACCCCCCGCGCGGGGGGGAGGAGATACGCAGTATTTT,CASSLPPARGGGDTQYF
TRBJ2-3,NA,TRBV12-3/TRBV12-4,many,TGTGCCAGCACCAAGGGGTCGGCCACAGATACGCAGTATTTT,CASTKGSATDTQYF
TRBJ1-2,NA,TRBV10-3,many,TGTGCCATCAGTGAGTCGGACAGTATGGTATCGGGCTACACCTTC,CAISESDSMVSGYTF
TRBJ2-5,TRBD1,TRBV9,few,TGTGCCAGCAGCGTAGTTTCCACTGGGACAGGGGGCGCGTATGAGCAGTACTTC,CASSVVSTGTGGAYEQYF
TRBJ1-1,NA,TRBV9,many,TGTGCCAGCAGCGTAGGGAGTCGGAACACTGAAGCTTTCTTT,CASSVGSRNTEAFF
TRBJ2-1,TRBD2,TRBV30,NA,TGTGCCTGGAAAGACTTGGGGGGGGATGAGCAGTTCTTC,CAWKDLGGDEQFF
TRBJ1-2,NA,TRBV20-1,NA,TGCAGTGCGGGGTCCGGCTGGGGTACCTATGGCTACACCTTC,CSAGSGWGTYGYTF
TRBJ2-4,NA,TRBV7-9,NA,TGTGCCAGCAACGGGCCCTTAGGCATTCAGTACTTC,CASNGPLGIQYF
TRBJ2-1,NA,TRBV12-3/TRBV12-4,few,TGTGCCAGCAGTTTCCTCCAGGGTGGGTTCTACAATGAGCAGTTCTTC,CASSFLQGGFYNEQFF
TRBJ2-2,NA,TRBV7-9,NA,TGTGCCACCAACGCCGGGACCCCGCGTCGCACCGGGGAGCTGTTTTTT,CATNAGTPRRTGELFF
TRBJ2-7,NA,TRBV27,few,TGTGCCAGCAGTTTGGAGGGCTACAATGAGCAGTACTTC,CASSLEGYNEQYF